Presented here are 10 T cell receptor beta chains from one specimen sequenced in a study of radiation and T cells in renal cell carcinoma. Time point: baseline pretreatment blood. Regarding treatment: 15 Gy SBRT to primary tumor, nephrectomy 4 weeks later. The assay was immunoSEQ multiplex PCR, and TCRdb's table has in-frame clones only and misses some. The sample yields about 95,000 clones, roughly 90% seen once. Sequencing used blood, obtained from a patient whose treatment included radiotherapy and nephrectomy. The origin of the receptors is a man aged 45-65 years with renal cell carcinoma.

The chain joins TRBV28 to TRBJ1-1; D remains ambiguous. The CDR3 has 12 amino acids. Trimming shortened V by 3 bases and J by 10 bases, and 12 bases separated the two germline ends. Germline V CDR1 and CDR2: MDHEN, SYDVKM. CDR3 protein: CASSFSGRGAFF. Written as DNA, the CDR3 is TGTGCCAGCAGTTTTTCCGGGAGAGGAGCTTTCTTT.

The chain combines TRBV2 with TRBJ1-4; TRBD1 agrees at 7 bases. The CDR3 is made up of 14 amino acids. The V gene's germline CDR1 is SNHLY and CDR2 FYNNEI. The J segment lost 4 bases and the V segment lost 8 bases, leaving 7 bases of the junction unmatched. The CDR3 coding sequence is TGTGCCAGCTCCGAGGACAGGATTAATGAAAAACTGTTTTTT. Its protein product is CASSEDRINEKLFF. The whole variable domain, remainder taken from reference TRBV2 and TRBJ1-4, is EPEVTQTPSHQVTQMGQEVILRCVPISNHLYFYWYRQILGQKVEFLVSFYNNEISEKSEIFDDQFSVERPDGSNFTLKIRSTKLEDSAMYFCASSEDRINEKLFFGSGTQLSVL.

This clone is a singleton in its sample. The V and J genes are TRBV28 and TRBJ2-7; 8 nucleotides agree with TRBD2. Germline CDR1 and CDR2: MDHEN and SYDVKM. V lost 4 bases, J lost 0 bases, and 5 bases stayed unmatched. The CDR3 runs 15 residues. CDR3 coding DNA: TGTGCCAGCAGTTCTACCGGGACTAGCTCCTACGAGCAGTACTTC. As protein: CASSSTGTSSYEQYF.

V is TRBV30 and J is TRBJ1-5; 7 positions match TRBD1. The V segment lost 2 bases and the J segment 5 bases; nucleotides outside the gene matches: 3. The CDR3 is made up of 13 amino acids. CDR1 is GTSNPN, CDR2 SVGIG, per germline (reference sequence). CDR3 region: CAWSRQGDQPQHF. The CDR3, as DNA: TGTGCCTGGAGTAGACAGGGAGATCAGCCCCAGCATTTT. The full variable domain, with the rest looked up from reference TRBV30 and TRBJ1-5, is SQTIHQWPATLVQPVGSPLSLECTVEGTSNPNLYWYRQAAGRGLQLLFYSVGIGQISSEVPQNLSASRPQDRQFILSSKKLLLSDSGFYLCAWSRQGDQPQHFGDGTRLSIL.

This clone was seen a single time. This sequence joins TRBV9 and TRBJ1-3; no reliable D call. Germline CDR1 SGDLS, CDR2 YYNGEE. The CDR3 has 15 amino acids. V dropped 0 bases and J dropped 0 bases, with 7 bases sitting between them. The CDR3 is CASSVAGFSGNTIYF. The CDR3 DNA sequence: TGTGCCAGCAGCGTAGCGGGGTTCTCTGGAAACACCATATATTTT.

The chain joins TRBV19 to TRBJ1-1; 8 bases agree with TRBD1. Germline V lookup: CDR1 LNHDA, CDR2 SQIVND (reference sequence). Germline trimming cut 4 bases from V and 6 bases from J; bases unmatched to any gene: 7. The CDR3 spans 14 residues. CDR3 loop: CASSSGQGASEAFF. CDR3 nucleotide sequence: TGTGCCAGTAGTAGCGGTCAGGGGGCCTCTGAAGCTTTCTTT.

The sample holds a few counts of this clone. The J gene is TRBJ1-1, the V gene TRBV9; D is undetermined. The V end was cut by 0 bases, the J end by 3 bases, with 6 bases between. CDR1 SGDLS and CDR2 YYNGEE come from the germline V gene. This CDR3 is built from 13 residues. The DNA of the CDR3 is TGTGCCAGCAGCGTAGCTACGGACACTGAAGCTTTCTTT. Residues: CASSVATDTEAFF.

This clone was detected once. The rearrangement uses TRBV29-1 and TRBJ1-1; 7 bases are shared with TRBD1. CDR3 size: 16 residues. V lost 1 base and J lost 3; bases outside the gene matches: 11. Germline V CDR1 and CDR2: SQVTM, ANQGSEA. Written as DNA, the CDR3 is TGCAGCGTTGAAGGTGTAGGGGGCACGGCCGACACTGAAGCTTTCTTT. It encodes CSVEGVGGTADTEAFF.

The genes are TRBV5-1 and TRBJ2-3; 8 bases line up with TRBD2. V lost 1 base and J lost 8; bases outside the gene matches: 15. CDR3 length: 17 amino acids. Per the germline V gene, CDR1 is SGHRS and CDR2 is YFSETQ. CDR3 sequence reads: CASSLMVDSGIGGTQYF. The CDR3 DNA sequence: TGCGCCAGCAGCTTGATGGTGGATAGCGGGATAGGAGGTACGCAGTATTTT.

J is TRBJ1-2 and V is TRBV27; possible D gene TRBD1, 6 bases. This CDR3 is built from 15 residues. Germline V gene lookup returns CDR1 MNHEY and CDR2 SMNVEV (reference sequence). Trimming shortened V by 7 bases and J by 4 bases, and 19 bases separated the two germline ends. The CDR3 sequence is CASNPMGAAGYGYTF. In DNA, the CDR3 is TGTGCCAGCAACCCCATGGGGGCCGCCGGCTATGGCTACACCTTC.